This T cell receptor (beta chain) was obtained from a study of a mutant IDH1 vaccine in newly diagnosed glioma. The CDR3 has 13 residues. The V and J ends lost 0 bases and 8 bases respectively, with 11 bases between them. Sample time point: week 35, safety follow-up. Every vaccine dose comprised 300 ug of mutant IDH1 20-mer peptide plus topical imiquimod. Method: immunoSEQ multiplex PCR; TCRdb's copy keeps in-frame clones and lacks some. The profile shows 35,000 to 45,000 clones, approximately 92% of them singletons. Comments on this clone: The antigen is unknown.

V and J are TRBV5-7 and TRBJ1-2; D might be TRBD1 (6 bases). TRBV5-7 is recorded as an ORF, its role being uncertain. This material consisted of PBMCs, taken from a glioma patient whose treatment included an IDH1 peptide vaccine. This receptor was taken from a man aged 35 to 55 with glioma. The CDR3 is CASSLAGEGGYTF. CDR3 sequence (DNA): TGTGCCAGCAGCTTGGCAGGGGAGGGGGGCTACACCTTC.